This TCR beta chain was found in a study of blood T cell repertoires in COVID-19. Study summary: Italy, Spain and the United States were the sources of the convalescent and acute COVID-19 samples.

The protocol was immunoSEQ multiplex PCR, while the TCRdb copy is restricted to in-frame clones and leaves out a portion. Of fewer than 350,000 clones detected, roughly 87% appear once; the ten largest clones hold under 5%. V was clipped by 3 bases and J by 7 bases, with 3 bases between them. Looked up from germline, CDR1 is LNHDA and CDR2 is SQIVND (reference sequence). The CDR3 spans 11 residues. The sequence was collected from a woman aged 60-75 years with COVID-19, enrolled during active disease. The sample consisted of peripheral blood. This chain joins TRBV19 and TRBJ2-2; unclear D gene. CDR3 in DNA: TGTGCCAGTAGTATTATCGGGGAGCTGTTTTTT. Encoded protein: CASSIIGELFF.